These 2 T cell receptor beta chains originate from one sample sequenced in a study of blood T cell repertoires in COVID-19. Only in-frame clones appear in the TCRdb table, and some are missing; sequencing was by immunoSEQ multiplex PCR. The sample shows 110,000 to 150,000 clones, 80% to 90% of them seen only once. Sequenced input: peripheral blood. The source of these receptors is a woman aged 55-69 years with active COVID-19.

The chain recombines TRBV1 with TRBJ2-2; TRBD2, the D gene given by the table, was not confirmed from the DNA. TRBV1 is annotated as a pseudogene. The CDR3 length is 13 residues. The CDR3 bases are TGCACCAGCAGCCAGGGAGACACCGGGGAGCTGTTTTTT. Translation gives CTSSQGDTGELFF.

This chain uses TRBV30 with TRBJ1-5; 9 bases are shared with TRBD1. CDR3 size: 16 residues. The trim removed 0 bases at V and 9 bases at J, leaving 12 bases unmatched. Germline CDR1 GTSNPN, CDR2 SVGIG (reference sequence). In DNA form, the CDR3 reads TGTGCCTGGAGTGTTAGGGACAGGGCCCGACGGGGGCCCCAGCATTTT. This encodes CAWSVRDRARRGPQHF.